What follows are 25 T cell receptor beta chains derived from one specimen sequenced in a study of PD-L1 blockade in urothelial cancer. Using immunoSEQ multiplex PCR, the repertoire was profiled, and TCRdb retains in-frame clones only, with some absent. The table shows approximately 100,000 clones, with about nine tenths occurring only once. The source was PBMCs, collected around atezolizumab (anti-PD-L1) treatment. The source of these receptors is an elderly woman with urothelial cancer.

The rearrangement uses TRBV30 and TRBJ1-2; no reliable D call. CDR3 length equals 15 residues. The germline V and J ends were trimmed by 2 bases and 0 bases, with 13 bases remaining between them. Germline V gives CDR1 GTSNPN, CDR2 SVGIG (reference sequence). The CDR3 is CAWSLDAGPNYGYTF. Written as DNA, the CDR3 is TGTGCCTGGAGTCTTGACGCGGGCCCTAACTATGGCTACACCTTC.

The gene calls are TRBV9 and TRBJ2-1, with 10 bases lining up with TRBD1. Germline V gives CDR1 SGDLS, CDR2 YYNGEE. V shed 4 bases and J 0 bases; nucleotides not matched to a gene: 1. The CDR3 sequence is 15 residues long. This CDR3 reads CASSRDRGSYNEQFF. CDR3 in DNA: TGTGCCAGCAGCCGGGACAGGGGCTCCTACAATGAGCAGTTCTTC.

A note on this clone: This same CDR3 is encoded by further DNA sequences in the sample. The chain carries TRBV6-5 and TRBJ1-4, with TRBD1 matching 9 bases. V was clipped by 2 bases and J by 7 bases; unmatched bases: 8. CDR1 MNHEY and CDR2 SVGAGI come from the germline V gene. The CDR3 has 16 amino acids. This CDR3 reads CASSYRKTGGGEKLFF. In DNA form, the CDR3 reads TGTGCCAGCAGTTACCGTAAGACAGGGGGAGGTGAAAAACTGTTTTTT.

The gene calls are TRBV5-1 and TRBJ2-5, with D possibly being TRBD2 (6 bases). The CDR3 is made up of 13 amino acids. Trimming cost V 4 bases and J 1 base, with 8 bases left between them. Germline loops: CDR1 SGHRS, CDR2 YFSETQ. The CDR3 protein is CASSPGSQETQYF. CDR3 in DNA: TGCGCCAGCAGCCCCGGGAGCCAAGAGACCCAGTACTTC.

The chain combines TRBV6-5 with TRBJ1-1; 9 bases agree with TRBD1. The V gene's germline CDR1 is MNHEY and CDR2 SVGAGI. V trimming: 6 bases; J trimming: 7 bases; junction bases outside the gene matches: 6. The CDR3 loop spans 13 amino acids. The CDR3 bases are TGTGCCAGCAGCTTACAGGGACAGGGTGAAGCTTTCTTT. Its protein is CASSLQGQGEAFF.

This clone appeared once. CDR3 sequence: CASSVGLLAREQYF. As DNA, the CDR3 is TGTGCCAGCAGCGTAGGGTTGCTAGCTCGCGAGCAGTACTTC. J is TRBJ2-7 and V is TRBV9; a weak D match, TRBD2 (5 bases). V was cut by 0 bases and J by 6 bases, with 13 bases left in between. This CDR3 has 14 residues. Germline V gives CDR1 SGDLS, CDR2 YYNGEE.

This clone has a single count. The V call is TRBV11-1, the J call TRBJ1-2, with a possible D match to TRBD1 (6 bases). Germline loops: CDR1 SGHAT, CDR2 FQDESV (reference sequence). CDR3 length: 15 residues. Between the trimmed V and J ends, which lost 3 bases and 4 bases, there was a span of 15 bases. The CDR3 reads CASSFSDSNFYGYTF. In nucleotides, the CDR3 is TGTGCCAGCAGCTTTTCGGACAGCAATTTCTATGGCTACACCTTC.

The gene calls are TRBV27 and TRBJ2-5; 11 bases map to TRBD2. Germline CDR1 MNHEY, CDR2 SMNVEV (reference sequence). The length of the CDR3 is 19 residues. J lost 2 bases, V lost 5 bases, and 16 bases had no gene match. The DNA for the CDR3 is TGTGCCAGCAGTCTCCGCCCACCCCAGGGACTAGCGGATCAAGAGACCCAGTACTTC. Amino acid sequence: CASSLRPPQGLADQETQYF.

In DNA form, the CDR3 reads TGTGCCAGCTCACCCGGGACAGGGCTCAACGAGCAGTACTTC. It translates to CASSPGTGLNEQYF. The genes are TRBV18 and TRBJ2-7; 9 bases map to TRBD1. From germline, CDR1 is KGHSH and CDR2 LQKENI. The J segment lost 5 bases and the V segment lost 3 bases, leaving 5 bases of the junction unmatched. CDR3 length equals 14 residues.

This sequence joins TRBV4-1 and TRBJ1-1, with D hard to call. Germline values: CDR1 MGHRA, CDR2 YSYEKL. The V gene lost 2 bases and the J gene lost 2 bases, with 12 bases spanning the gap. The CDR3 sequence is 15 residues long. The CDR3 DNA is TGCGCCAGCAGCCAATCCCGAACAGTTAACACTGAAGCTTTCTTT. Residues: CASSQSRTVNTEAFF.

This clone was observed a single time. The chain carries TRBV10-3 and TRBJ2-7; 9 nucleotides agree with TRBD1. V lost 10 bases to trimming and J lost 6 bases; unmatched junction nucleotides: 7. Per germline, CDR1 ENHRY and CDR2 SYGVKD. The CDR3 contains 12 residues. CDR3 in DNA: TGTGCCACCAGCAGGACAGGGGTCGAGCAGTACTTC. Translating it yields CATSRTGVEQYF.

In this sample, this clone turned up once. This sequence joins TRBV7-9 and TRBJ2-5; TRBD1 aligns across 7 bases. Germline trimming cut 5 bases from V and 1 base from J; bases unmatched to any gene: 7. Germline loops: CDR1 SEHNR, CDR2 FQNEAQ (reference sequence). This CDR3 is built from 15 residues. CDR3: CASSRSGTAQETQYF. The CDR3, as DNA: TGTGCCAGCAGCCGCTCTGGGACAGCCCAAGAGACCCAGTACTTC.

The genes are TRBV5-4 and TRBJ1-1; D unclear. The germline V gene has CDR1 SGHNT and CDR2 YYREEE (reference sequence). V gave up 1 base and J gave up 3 bases, with 13 bases separating them. CDR3 length: 15 amino acids. As DNA, the CDR3 is TGTGCCAGCAGCTTGATTACGGGTTCGTACACTGAAGCTTTCTTT. Its translation is CASSLITGSYTEAFF.

The chain has TRBV2 and TRBJ1-5; 7 nucleotides line up with TRBD1. The length of the CDR3 is 18 residues. V lost 6 bases, J lost 0 bases, and 14 bases stayed unmatched. The germline gives CDR1 SNHLY, CDR2 FYNNEI. Written as DNA, the CDR3 is TGTGCCAGCAGCCCCGACAGGGTCCCCTCGTATAGCAATCAGCCCCAGCATTTT. Its translation is CASSPDRVPSYSNQPQHF.

V usage is TRBV14 and J usage is TRBJ2-1; 7 bases agree with TRBD2. V was clipped by 8 bases and J by 8 bases; unmatched bases: 0. Germline V gene data show CDR1 as SGHDN and CDR2 as FVKESK. The CDR3 is 10 amino acids. This CDR3 reads CASGGDEQFF. In nucleotides, the CDR3 is TGTGCCAGCGGGGGGGATGAGCAGTTCTTC. The whole variable domain, filled in from reference TRBV14 and TRBJ2-1, reads EAGVTQFPSHSVIEKGQTVTLRCDPISGHDNLYWYRRVMGKEIKFLLHFVKESKQDESGMPNNRFLAERTGGTYSTLKVQPAELEDSGVYFCASGGDEQFFGPGTRLTVL.

With respect to this clone: This same CDR3 is encoded by further DNA sequences in the sample. V and J are TRBV5-1 and TRBJ1-5, with a weak D call TRBD1 (5 bases). This CDR3 is built from 14 residues. The V and J ends lost 0 bases and 3 bases respectively, with 7 bases between them. Looked up from germline, CDR1 is SGHRS and CDR2 is YFSETQ. The CDR3 is CASSLGGDNQPQHF. The CDR3 nucleotides are TGCGCCAGCAGCTTGGGGGGGGACAATCAGCCCCAGCATTTT.

The chain carries TRBV30 and TRBJ2-6; TRBD1 matches 7 bases. The CDR3 covers 14 residues. V gave up 5 bases and J gave up 5 bases; unmatched junction bases: 6. Germline V gene sequence: CDR1 GTSNPN, CDR2 SVGIG (reference sequence). CDR3 in amino acids: CAWGRQGWANVLTF. CDR3 nucleotides: TGTGCCTGGGGAAGACAGGGCTGGGCCAACGTCCTGACTTTC.

The chain is built from TRBV6-1 and TRBJ1-5; tentatively, D is TRBD1 (5 bases). V was cut by 4 bases and J by 7 bases, with 14 bases left in between. CDR3 size: 14 residues. CDR1 is MNHNS and CDR2 is SASEGT in the germline V gene. The CDR3 DNA sequence: TGTGCCAGCAGTGTCAGGGTTCAGGGACAGCCCCAGCATTTT. As protein: CASSVRVQGQPQHF.

V gene TRBV9 combines with J gene TRBJ2-2; no clear D. The germline V and J ends were trimmed by 4 bases and 3 bases, with 13 bases remaining between them. The CDR3 spans 15 residues. The V gene's germline CDR1 is SGDLS and CDR2 YYNGEE. The CDR3 nucleotides read TGTGCCAGCAGCACCAGGTGGCGCGACACCGGGGAGCTGTTTTTT. Protein product: CASSTRWRDTGELFF.

Concerning this clone itself: This specimen includes other DNA sequences encoding the same CDR3. The chain links TRBV5-1 to TRBJ2-5; D remains ambiguous. The CDR3 runs to 12 residues. Germline V gene lookup returns CDR1 SGHRS and CDR2 YFSETQ. V was shortened by 4 bases and J by 0 bases, with 4 bases between the two germline ends. CDR3 sequence reads: CASSLYQETQYF. The DNA of the CDR3 is TGCGCCAGCAGCCTGTACCAAGAGACCCAGTACTTC.

This clone was observed a single time. CDR3 sequence reads: CASSRGTSPSTDTQYF. The CDR3 coding sequence is TGTGCCAGCAGCCGTGGGACTAGCCCGTCCACAGATACGCAGTATTTT. The rearrangement links TRBV11-3 to TRBJ2-3, with TRBD2 matching 9 bases. The V gene's germline CDR1 is SGHNT and CDR2 YENEEA. This CDR3 region has 16 residues. V shed 5 bases and J 2 bases; nucleotides not matched to a gene: 8.

The chain joins TRBV6-5 to TRBJ1-1, with 8 positions matching TRBD1. Germline CDR1 MNHEY, CDR2 SVGAGI. The V and J ends lost 4 bases and 5 bases, in that order; junction bases with no gene match: 6. This CDR3 is built from 14 residues. CDR3 in DNA: TGTGCCAGCAGTTCCAACACAGGGGGAACTGAAGCTTTCTTT. Translated: CASSSNTGGTEAFF.

The chain uses TRBV18 and TRBJ1-5; TRBD1 matches 7 bases. The CDR3 is 14 residues long. CDR1 is KGHSH, CDR2 LQKENI, per germline. V trimming: 4 bases; J trimming: 1 base; junction bases outside the gene matches: 1. The CDR3 here is CASSQTGSNQPQHF. CDR3 coding DNA: TGTGCCAGCTCACAGACAGGGAGCAATCAGCCCCAGCATTTT.

J is TRBJ2-7 and V is TRBV4-1; tentatively, D is TRBD2 (7 bases). In germline, CDR1 is MGHRA, CDR2 YSYEKL. This CDR3 contains 15 residues. Trimming pared 0 bases from V and 4 bases from J, leaving 13 bases between. This CDR3 reads CASSQERGGGYEQYF. In DNA form, the CDR3 reads TGCGCCAGCAGCCAAGAGAGGGGGGGTGGATACGAGCAGTACTTC.

This clone has just one count. CDR3 in amino acids: CASSLVTGTGSGYTF. The DNA for the CDR3 is TGTGCCAGCAGTTTAGTTACCGGGACAGGGAGTGGCTACACCTTC. This rearrangement joins TRBV28 to TRBJ1-2; 9 positions agree with TRBD1. CDR3 length: 15 amino acids. Losses at the gene ends were 2 bases for V and 7 bases for J; bases not matched to a gene: 8. Per germline, CDR1 MDHEN and CDR2 SYDVKM.